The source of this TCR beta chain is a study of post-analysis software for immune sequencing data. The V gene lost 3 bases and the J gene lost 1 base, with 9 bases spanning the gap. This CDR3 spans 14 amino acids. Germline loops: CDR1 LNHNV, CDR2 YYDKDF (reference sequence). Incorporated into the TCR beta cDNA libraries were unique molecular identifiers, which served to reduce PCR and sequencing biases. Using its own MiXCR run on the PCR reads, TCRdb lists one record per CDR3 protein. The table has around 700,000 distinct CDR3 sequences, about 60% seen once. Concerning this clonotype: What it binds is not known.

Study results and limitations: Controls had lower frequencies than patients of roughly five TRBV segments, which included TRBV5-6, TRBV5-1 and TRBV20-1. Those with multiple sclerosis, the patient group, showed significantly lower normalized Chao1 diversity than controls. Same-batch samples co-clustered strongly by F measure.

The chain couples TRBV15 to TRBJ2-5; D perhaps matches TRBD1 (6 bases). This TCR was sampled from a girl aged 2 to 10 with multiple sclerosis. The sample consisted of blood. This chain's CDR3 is CATSRNRAQETQYF. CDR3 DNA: TGTGCCACCAGCAGGAACAGGGCCCAAGAGACCCAGTACTTC.